Below, 24 T cell receptor beta chains from the same sample are listed, as sequenced in a study of T cells after yellow fever vaccination. MiXCR was run by TCRdb on the 5' RACE reads, yielding one entry per CDR3 protein. In the table there are roughly 310,000 distinct CDR3 sequences, roughly 3.5% of which are singletons. The source material was PBMCs, sampled on the day of the yellow fever booster vaccination. Receptor source: a young man who received the YFV17D yellow fever vaccine.

This clonotype has ten or more counts. The chain recombines TRBV15 with TRBJ1-2; unclear D gene. Trimming stripped 5 bases from V and 5 bases from J, with 18 bases between. This CDR3 has 15 amino acids. Germline values: CDR1 LNHNV, CDR2 YYDKDF (reference sequence). The CDR3 region is CATSVLSGGDYGYTF. CDR3 coding DNA: TGTGCCACCAGCGTGCTTTCCGGCGGCGATTATGGCTACACCTTC.

The rearrangement uses TRBV20-1 and TRBJ1-2, with 8 nucleotides matching TRBD1. The V gene's germline CDR1 is DFQATT and CDR2 SNEGSKA (reference sequence). CDR3 length equals 12 residues. The CDR3 region is CSGTGQVYGYTF. CDR3 bases: TGCAGCGGGACGGGACAGGTCTATGGCTACACCTTC.

The V and J genes are TRBV18 and TRBJ2-7, with D perhaps matching TRBD1 (5 bases). V lost 5 bases and J lost 0, with 8 bases in between. CDR1 is KGHSH, CDR2 LQKENI, per germline. This CDR3 is 13 amino acids long. The CDR3 nucleotides are TGTGCCAGCTCAACAGGAGTCTCCTACGAGCAGTACTTC. Protein product: CASSTGVSYEQYF.

This clonotype was counted at least ten times. The J gene is TRBJ1-2, the V gene TRBV4-1, with D unclear. CDR1 is MGHRA and CDR2 is YSYEKL in the germline V gene. Trimming stripped 1 base from V and 0 bases from J, with 6 bases between. The CDR3 totals 14 residues. CDR3 sequence (DNA): TGCGCCAGCAGCCAAGGCCCAGCTAACTATGGCTACACCTTC. It encodes CASSQGPANYGYTF.

This clonotype showed up just a few times. The chain uses TRBV29-1 and TRBJ2-1; D remains unclear. The CDR3 has 12 residues. The ends were cut back, 6 bases at V and 4 bases at J, with 10 bases in the middle. CDR1 SQVTM and CDR2 ANQGSEA come from the germline V gene. DNA for the CDR3: TGCAGCGTCAGAAACGGGTACAATGAGCAGTTCTTC. This translates into CSVRNGYNEQFF.

There are a few counts of this clonotype. V usage is TRBV7-2 and J usage is TRBJ1-2, with 9 bases identical to TRBD1. The germline V gene has CDR1 SGHTA and CDR2 FQGNSA. The V gene end was trimmed by 4 bases and the J gene end by 2 bases; junction bases not matched to a gene: 2. The CDR3 has 14 residues. CDR3 protein: CASSSGQGNYGYTF. The CDR3 DNA is TGTGCCAGCAGCTCGGGACAGGGAAACTATGGCTACACCTTC. The whole variable domain, filled in from reference TRBV7-2 and TRBJ1-2, reads GAGVSQSPSNKVTEKGKDVELRCDPISGHTALYWYRQSLGQGLEFLIYFQGNSAPDKSGLPSDRFSAERTGGSVSTLTIQRTQQEDSAVYLCASSSGQGNYGYTFGSGTRLTVV.

The chain uses TRBV5-8 and TRBJ2-7; 8 bases fit TRBD1. With 4 bases clipped from V and 2 bases from J, the junction kept 5 bases outside the gene matches. This CDR3 has 14 residues. CDR1 SGHTS and CDR2 YDEGEE come from the germline V gene. The CDR3 is CASSPRTGPYEQYV. CDR3 coding DNA: TGTGCCAGCAGCCCTAGGACAGGGCCCTACGAGCAGTACGTC.

This clonotype was counted at least ten times. The J gene is TRBJ2-7, the V gene TRBV3-1; either TRBD1 or TRBD2 may fit D (5 bases each). V was cut by 2 bases and J by 0 bases, with 14 bases left in between. Per the germline V gene, CDR1 is LGHDT and CDR2 is YNNKEL (reference sequence). This CDR3 region has 16 residues. CDR3 nucleotides: TGTGCCAGCAGCCAAACTCGGCCAGGGACCTCCTACGAGCAGTACTTC. Translating gives CASSQTRPGTSYEQYF.

This clonotype was seen at least ten times. The rearrangement links TRBV7-2 to TRBJ2-7, with 7 bases identical to TRBD1. The germline gives CDR1 SGHTA, CDR2 FQGNSA. With 3 bases clipped from V and 9 bases from J, the junction kept 5 bases outside the gene matches. The CDR3 is made up of 12 amino acids. In DNA form, the CDR3 reads TGTGCCAGCAGCTTCACAGGACAGGCGCAGTACTTC. Protein: CASSFTGQAQYF.

This clonotype came up many times. The chain couples TRBV7-2 to TRBJ1-2; possibly TRBD1 for D (6 bases). The length of the CDR3 is 15 residues. V lost 5 bases and J 3 bases, leaving 16 bases between the germline ends. Germline CDR1 is SGHTA and CDR2 is FQGNSA. The CDR3 protein is CASSPGMGAHYGYTF. DNA for the CDR3: TGTGCCAGCAGCCCAGGAATGGGGGCGCACTATGGCTACACCTTC.

In this sample, this clonotype turned up a few times. The chain links TRBV18 to TRBJ2-5; TRBD2 matches 8 bases. Germline V CDR1 and CDR2: KGHSH, LQKENI. The CDR3 has 15 amino acids. Trimming took 6 bases from V and 4 from J; bases not matched to a gene: 10. CDR3 DNA sequence: TGTGCCAGCTCTCCGGTAGCGGGGAACGGAGAGACCCAGTACTTC. Translation gives CASSPVAGNGETQYF.

There are many counts of this clonotype. The chain employs TRBV7-2 and TRBJ2-5; D not resolved. The CDR3 has 14 amino acids. Between the trimmed V and J ends, which lost 5 bases and 5 bases, there was a span of 15 bases. Per the germline V gene, CDR1 is SGHTA and CDR2 is FQGNSA. Written as DNA, the CDR3 is TGTGCCAGCAGCCCAACTATGTCTGGGGAGACCCAGTACTTC. Translated, it gives CASSPTMSGETQYF.

This clonotype was seen repeatedly, ten times or more. The chain's CDR3 is CASSLEGGRYEQYF. CDR3 nucleotide sequence: TGTGCCAGCAGCTTAGAAGGGGGCCGCTACGAGCAGTACTTC. This chain joins TRBV7-2 and TRBJ2-7; 7 bases agree with TRBD1. V was pared by 1 base and J by 3 bases, with 3 bases of the junction left unmatched. The CDR3 is 14 amino acids. In germline, CDR1 is SGHTA, CDR2 FQGNSA.

The V call is TRBV2, the J call TRBJ2-1; TRBD1 or TRBD2 may be the D gene (5 bases each). The CDR3 covers 14 residues. CDR1 is SNHLY, CDR2 FYNNEI, per germline. The germline V and J ends were trimmed by 5 bases and 7 bases, with 15 bases remaining between them. For the CDR3, the DNA is TGTGCCAGCAGTCGGGGCGCCCTTGGGAATGAGCAGTTCTTC. It translates to CASSRGALGNEQFF.

This clonotype appeared a few times. V usage is TRBV5-4 and J usage is TRBJ1-1, with D tentatively TRBD1 (5 bases). The CDR3 consists of 12 residues. Between the trimmed V and J ends, which lost 1 base and 7 bases, there was a span of 8 bases. Germline lookup yields CDR1 SGHNT and CDR2 YYREEE (reference sequence). CDR3 protein: CASSLWGIEAFF. CDR3 nucleotides: TGTGCCAGCAGCTTGTGGGGGATTGAAGCTTTCTTT.

This clonotype was detected ten times or more. The chain carries TRBV7-2 and TRBJ2-3, with TRBD2 matching over 9 bases. CDR1 is SGHTA, CDR2 FQGNSA, per germline. This CDR3 region has 17 residues. J was trimmed by 7 bases and V by 5 bases; bases with no gene match: 16. The CDR3 protein is CASSPPSGAGGGNTQYF. The CDR3 region has the DNA TGTGCCAGCAGCCCACCTAGCGGGGCAGGAGGAGGGAATACGCAGTATTTT.

This clonotype was detected ten times or more. The DNA of the CDR3 is TGTGCCAGCAGCTCCGGGACAGGGATCTACGAGCAGTACTTC. Amino acids: CASSSGTGIYEQYF. The chain joins TRBV7-3 to TRBJ2-7, with 9 bases aligning to TRBD1. J gave up 3 bases and V 4 bases, and 4 bases lay outside the gene matches. CDR1 and CDR2 from the germline V gene are SGHTA and FQGTGA. This CDR3 has 14 amino acids.

This clonotype has ten or more counts. CDR3 sequence: CASSSGVVYSYNEQFF. The CDR3 nucleotides are TGTGCCAGCTCTAGCGGGGTAGTATACTCCTACAATGAGCAGTTCTTC. V gene TRBV12-3 or TRBV12-4 combines with J gene TRBJ2-1; TRBD2 aligns across 9 bases. There are 16 residues in the CDR3. V was pared by 8 bases and J by 0 bases, with 8 bases of the junction left unmatched.

This clonotype came up many times. This sequence joins TRBV6-2 or TRBV6-3 and TRBJ2-1, with 8 bases fitting TRBD1. This CDR3 has 17 amino acids. The V gene's germline CDR1 is MNHEY and CDR2 SVGEGT. V shed 6 bases, J shed 2 bases, and the junction held 12 bases outside the gene matches. CDR3 loop: CASSDRTGLLTYNEQFF. In DNA, the CDR3 is TGTGCCAGCAGCGATAGGACAGGGCTGTTGACCTACAATGAGCAGTTCTTC.

A few counts support this clonotype. This chain uses TRBV19 with TRBJ1-2, with a tentative D call TRBD1 (6 bases). There are 13 residues in the CDR3. Germline V gene sequence: CDR1 LNHDA, CDR2 SQIVND (reference sequence). With 10 bases removed from V and 1 base from J, the gap between germline ends came to 13 bases. In nucleotides, the CDR3 is TGTGCCACTCGGACAGAGAATAACTATGGCTACACCTTC. It specifies CATRTENNYGYTF.

The chain has TRBV27 and TRBJ2-1, with D possibly matching TRBD2 (7 bases). Germline loops: CDR1 MNHEY, CDR2 SMNVEV (reference sequence). There are 15 residues in the CDR3. V was pared by 7 bases and J by 12 bases, with 25 bases between. Here the CDR3 DNA reads TGTGCCAGCACCTCTGGGGGAGGGCCGGCGGGGGCGCAGTTCTTC. Protein sequence: CASTSGGGPAGAQFF.

The V call is TRBV5-6, the J call TRBJ1-6; no clear D gene. This CDR3 contains 15 residues. The V gene lost 3 bases and the J gene lost 2 bases, with 9 bases spanning the gap. Germline-derived CDR1 and CDR2 are SGHDT and YYEEEE. The CDR3 spells CASSWGTPYNSPLHF. In DNA, the CDR3 is TGTGCCAGCAGCTGGGGAACCCCCTATAATTCACCCCTCCACTTT.

The rearrangement uses TRBV28 and TRBJ1-5, with D unclear. This CDR3 region has 13 residues. Trimming pared 5 bases from V and 9 bases from J, leaving 14 bases between. The germline V gene encodes CDR1 MDHEN and CDR2 SYDVKM. The chain's CDR3 is CASSGPKPRPQHF. The CDR3 DNA follows: TGTGCCAGCAGTGGTCCGAAACCGCGGCCCCAGCATTTT. Complete variable domain (other parts from reference TRBV28 and TRBJ1-5): DVKVTQSSRYLVKRTGEKVFLECVQDMDHENMFWYRQDPGLGLRLIYFSYDVKMKEKGDIPEGYSVSREKKERFSLILESASTNQTSMYLCASSGPKPRPQHFGDGTRLSIL.

The gene calls are TRBV7-9 and TRBJ1-2; 7 bases are a match to TRBD1. V lost 5 bases, J lost 8 bases, and 8 bases stayed unmatched. In germline, CDR1 is SEHNR, CDR2 FQNEAQ (reference sequence). The length of the CDR3 is 13 residues. The CDR3 DNA sequence: TGTGCCAGCAGCCTTGGGACAGAAAAGGGCTACACCTTC. This encodes CASSLGTEKGYTF.